The present T cell receptor (beta chain) was sequenced within a study of cytomegalovirus exposure and HLA in healthy donors. Concerning this clone: Antigen unknown. Distinct nucleotide sequences in the sample also encode this CDR3.

The primer mix had 60 Vbeta and 13 Jbeta primers. Profiling relied on immunoSEQ multiplex PCR, and the TCRdb table lists in-frame clones only, not all of them. The sample comprises more than 85,000 clones, approximately 11% of which are singletons, and about a sixth rests with the top ten. Study observations and caveats: The classifier reportedly diagnosed cytomegalovirus status with high specificity and sensitivity.

Input material: PBMCs. This receptor was taken from a man in his forties or fifties in good health and CMV-seropositive.

CDR3 nucleotide sequence: TGCGCCAGTTACGGACTAGCGGGTCCCCCTAGCACAGATACGCAGTATTTT. Residues: CASYGLAGPPSTDTQYF. This chain joins TRBV10-1 and TRBJ2-3, with TRBD2 matching 11 bases. The V gene end was trimmed by 9 bases and the J gene end by 0 bases; junction bases not matched to a gene: 11. CDR1 and CDR2 (germline): WNHNN, SYGVQD (reference sequence). CDR3 length: 17 residues.